This TCR beta chain was obtained from a study of metastatic and nonmetastatic thyroid tumors. Study processing details: Across clinicopathological groups, CDR3 differences served as the basis for building a distant-metastasis classifier for papillary thyroid cancer. MiXCR re-clonotyped the PCR reads for TCRdb. It is TCRdb's table, rather than the study itself, that gives the V and J calls and clone size. Here the sample spans some 40,000 clones, around 18% being singletons. Study-level results: Versus benign nodules, malignant thyroid tumors reportedly had significantly higher TCR beta diversity, in blood and tumor.

The entire patient cohort was treatment-naive prior to thyroid surgery. As to this clone: Its antigen is unidentified.

With V trimmed by 4 bases and J by 0 bases, 5 bases remained unmatched. The CDR3 length is 15 residues. Germline assignment: CDR1 GTSNPN and CDR2 SVGIG (reference sequence). The V call is TRBV30, the J call TRBJ2-1; 8 bases line up with TRBD2. This clonotype originated in a female donor with papillary thyroid cancer or a benign thyroid nodule (not recorded which). Some clones in this sample may be carry-over from other donors' samples. Sequencing was done on a sample of tumor tissue. The CDR3 bases are TGTGCCTGGAAAGCGGGGACTAGCTCCTACAATGAGCAGTTCTTC. Translating gives CAWKAGTSSYNEQFF.